Presented here are 19 T cell receptor beta chains from one specimen sequenced in a study of T cell repertoires in cytomegalovirus infection. TCRdb called the reads again in MiXCR, with one record for every CDR3 protein. The sample has approximately 500,000 distinct CDR3 sequences; about 17% are singletons. The sample taken for sequencing was CD8+ T cells from PBMCs. The receptors come from a human donor in good health (CMV status not recorded). Some clones in this sample may be carry-over from other donors' samples.

Comments on this clonotype: A much larger clone sits a single nucleotide away, making a read error possible. The V and J genes are TRBV11-2 and TRBJ2-5; D is unclear. CDR3 length: 12 amino acids. Trimming shortened V by 5 bases and J by 6 bases, and 10 bases separated the two germline ends. Per germline, CDR1 SGHAT and CDR2 FQNNGV. CDR3 sequence reads: CASSQKGKTQYF. The CDR3 region has the DNA TGTGCCAGCAGCCAAAAGGGAAAGACCCAGTACTTC.

This clonotype was picked up many times. The CDR3 DNA is TGTGCCAGCAGCCGGGACAGGCAATGGCCCCAGCATTTT. It translates to CASSRDRQWPQHF. The chain employs TRBV3-1 and TRBJ1-5, with 8 bases fitting TRBD1. The CDR3 loop spans 13 amino acids. The germline V gene has CDR1 LGHDT and CDR2 YNNKEL (reference sequence). The V segment lost 4 bases and the J segment 9 bases; nucleotides outside the gene matches: 5.

In its sample, this clonotype was seen many times. The rearrangement uses TRBV12-3 or TRBV12-4 and TRBJ2-3; TRBD2 agrees at 8 bases. Losses at the gene ends were 3 bases for V and 3 bases for J; bases not matched to a gene: 5. There are 15 residues in the CDR3. In DNA, the CDR3 is TGTGCCAGCAGTTTTCACCGGGGGGGAACAGATACGCAGTATTTT. Encoded protein: CASSFHRGGTDTQYF.

The chain combines TRBV4-1 with TRBJ1-5; 7 bases map to TRBD1. V was pared by 5 bases and J by 3 bases, with 7 bases of the junction left unmatched. CDR1 and CDR2 from the germline V gene are MGHRA and YSYEKL. The CDR3 covers 15 residues. This CDR3 reads CASSATGAFNQPQHF. CDR3 DNA: TGCGCCAGCAGCGCTACAGGGGCCTTCAATCAGCCCCAGCATTTT.

This clonotype was counted many times. The V and J genes are TRBV5-1 and TRBJ1-1; maybe TRBD1 (6 bases). V was clipped by 2 bases and J by 11 bases, with 16 bases between them. This CDR3 is 13 amino acids long. Germline CDR1 is SGHRS and CDR2 is YFSETQ. CDR3 in DNA: TGCGCCAGCAGCTTTGAGCAGGGGATCGGGGCTTTCTTT. Residues: CASSFEQGIGAFF.

About this clonotype itself: Relative to the germline gene, one junction end is altered; a read error may explain this. The J gene is TRBJ2-7, the V gene TRBV7-9; a weak D match, TRBD1 (6 bases). This CDR3 contains 12 residues. Germline loops: CDR1 SEHNR, CDR2 FQNEAQ (reference sequence). CDR3 residues: CACSPGAYEQYF. DNA for the CDR3: TGTGCCTGCAGCCCAGGGGCCTACGAGCAGTACTTC.

Ten or more counts support this clonotype. The V gene is TRBV28, the J gene TRBJ1-1, with D tentatively TRBD1 (5 bases). The germline V and J ends were trimmed by 0 bases and 3 bases, with 8 bases remaining between them. The CDR3 is 14 amino acids. Germline CDR1 is MDHEN and CDR2 is SYDVKM. The CDR3 nucleotides read TGTGCCAGCAGTTTATGGGGGGAGGACACTGAAGCTTTCTTT. Residues: CASSLWGEDTEAFF.

This clonotype was counted a few times. The chain carries TRBV6-2 or TRBV6-3 and TRBJ2-7; 11 nucleotides match TRBD2. The V segment lost 5 bases and the J segment 7 bases; nucleotides outside the gene matches: 10. This CDR3 comprises 15 residues. Germline V gene sequence: CDR1 MNHEY, CDR2 SVGEGT. The CDR3: CASSGGSGRAKEQYF. The CDR3 DNA reads as TGTGCCAGCAGTGGAGGTAGCGGGAGGGCCAAGGAGCAGTACTTC.

This clonotype appeared many times. The chain combines TRBV12-3 or TRBV12-4 with TRBJ1-2, with 7 bases aligning to TRBD1. The junction had 6 bases not matched to a gene; V was cut back by 4 bases and J by 4 bases. The CDR3 is 14 residues long. The CDR3 DNA reads TGTGCCAGCAGTTCCGGGACAGAAGCCTATGGCTACACCTTC. Translated, it gives CASSSGTEAYGYTF.

The rearrangement uses TRBV19 and TRBJ1-2, with 9 bases lining up with TRBD1. Germline CDR1 is LNHDA and CDR2 is SQIVND (reference sequence). Trimming cost V 5 bases and J 3 bases; bases outside gene matches: 7. The CDR3 runs 15 residues. The CDR3 DNA reads TGTGCCAGTAGTGGCCTACAGGGGGCCGACTATGGCTACACCTTC. Translation gives CASSGLQGADYGYTF.

This clonotype showed up many times. Written as DNA, the CDR3 is TGCAGCGTTGGGCCCCCTGGGACCGGGGAGCTGTTTTTT. This translates into CSVGPPGTGELFF. This chain joins TRBV29-1 and TRBJ2-2, with D unresolved. The CDR3 length is 13 residues. The germline gives CDR1 SQVTM, CDR2 ANQGSEA. V was cut by 4 bases and J by 5 bases, with 11 bases left in between.

This clonotype was detected ten times or more. This rearrangement joins TRBV7-9 to TRBJ2-1, with a tentative D call TRBD2 (5 bases). The V and J ends lost 5 bases and 9 bases respectively, with 14 bases between them. Germline V gene sequence: CDR1 SEHNR, CDR2 FQNEAQ (reference sequence). The CDR3 extends over 13 amino acids. CDR3 sequence (DNA): TGTGCCAGCAGCCCGCGCCCCCGGGGTGAGCAGTTCTTC. As protein: CASSPRPRGEQFF.

This CDR3 reads CASSGTEDHLFDTEAFF. CDR3 in DNA: TGTGCCAGCAGTGGGACGGAGGACCATCTTTTTGACACTGAAGCTTTCTTT. The chain uses TRBV2 and TRBJ1-1, with D unclear. This CDR3 is built from 17 residues. V gave up 4 bases and J gave up 3 bases, with 21 bases separating them. In germline, CDR1 is SNHLY, CDR2 FYNNEI.

This clonotype was seen only once. A much larger clone sits a single nucleotide away, making a read error possible. V usage is TRBV7-3 and J usage is TRBJ2-1; TRBD2 aligns across 13 bases. J gave up 5 bases and V 3 bases, and 7 bases lay outside the gene matches. The CDR3 totals 17 residues. CDR1 is SGHTA, CDR2 FQGTGA, per germline. The DNA of the CDR3 is TGTGCCAGCAGCTTGTCGAGACTAGCGGGAGGAGACAATGAGCAGTTCTTC. Protein product: CASSLSRLAGGDNEQFF.

Only a few counts were recorded for this clonotype. The chain couples TRBV4-2 to TRBJ2-7, with D perhaps given as TRBD1 or TRBD2 (5 bases each). The germline V gene encodes CDR1 LGHNA and CDR2 YNFKEQ. Deletions cut 1 base from V and 0 bases from J, with 16 bases between. The CDR3 totals 17 residues. CDR3 amino acids: CASSQVGDGPLSYEQYF. Here the CDR3 DNA reads TGTGCCAGCAGCCAAGTGGGGGACGGGCCCCTCTCCTACGAGCAGTACTTC.

This chain connects TRBV30 to TRBJ1-2, with D uncertain. This CDR3 contains 10 residues. V lost 8 bases to trimming and J lost 6 bases, with 10 bases between them. CDR1 and CDR2 from the germline V gene are GTSNPN and SVGIG (reference sequence). The CDR3: CALWSDGYTF. The CDR3 nucleotides are TGTGCCCTATGGAGTGATGGCTACACCTTC.

This clonotype was detected only a few times. The V call is TRBV15, the J call TRBJ1-1; D ambiguous. CDR3 length: 14 amino acids. Germline V gene lookup returns CDR1 LNHNV and CDR2 YYDKDF (reference sequence). V was shortened by 3 bases and J by 4 bases, with 12 bases between the two germline ends. The chain's CDR3 is CATSRSGWGTEAFF. In DNA, the CDR3 is TGTGCCACCAGCAGGAGCGGATGGGGCACTGAAGCTTTCTTT.

A few counts support this clonotype. V gene TRBV14 combines with J gene TRBJ2-1, with 8 bases matching TRBD1. V lost 0 bases, J lost 8 bases, and 6 bases stayed unmatched. This CDR3 comprises 15 residues. Looked up from germline, CDR1 is SGHDN and CDR2 is FVKESK. This CDR3 reads CASSQEDRVKDEQFF. CDR3 bases: TGTGCCAGCAGCCAAGAGGACAGGGTTAAGGATGAGCAGTTCTTC. Full variable domain (remainder filled in from reference TRBV14 and TRBJ2-1): EAGVTQFPSHSVIEKGQTVTLRCDPISGHDNLYWYRRVMGKEIKFLLHFVKESKQDESGMPNNRFLAERTGGTYSTLKVQPAELEDSGVYFCASSQEDRVKDEQFFGPGTRLTVL.

Here the CDR3 DNA reads TGCGCCAGCAGCCCCAGGGTAGCACTCACCGGGGAGCTGTTTTTT. Translation gives CASSPRVALTGELFF. The J gene is TRBJ2-2, the V gene TRBV5-1; TRBD1 might be the D (5 bases). Per germline, CDR1 SGHRS and CDR2 YFSETQ. The CDR3 is 15 amino acids. V gave up 4 bases and J gave up 4 bases, with 14 bases separating them.